The clone carrying this T cell receptor (beta chain) showed up just a few times. Its target is not known. This sample stems from a study of shared clonotypes between healthy human individuals. The table came from immunoSEQ multiplex PCR; TCRdb's copy has only in-frame clones and leaves some out. Among over 850,000 clones listed, approximately 80% were seen once. General study findings and limits: With a handful of donors compared, 4% to 5% of naive CD4 clonotypes were shared.

The sequence came from a man between 18 and 35 years old in good health. Some clones in this sample may be carry-over from other donors' samples. The specimen sequenced was memory CD4+ T cells from PBMCs. Sample subset: CD45RA-negative fraction.

The CDR3 is CASSLGLQSGGRGTDTQYF. The DNA for the CDR3 is TGCGCCAGCAGCTTGGGCCTACAAAGTGGCGGGAGAGGCACAGATACGCAGTATTTT. The chain uses TRBV5-1 and TRBJ2-3; TRBD2 matches at 7 bases. The CDR3 runs 19 residues. The V and J ends lost 0 bases and 1 base, in that order; junction bases with no gene match: 14. Per germline, CDR1 SGHRS and CDR2 YFSETQ.